This TCR beta chain stems from a study of T-cell reconstitution after alpha-beta-depleted transplantation in children. Findings and limits, study-wide: Alpha-beta T cells about two months after transplant reportedly derived from several hundred expanded graft clones. Some patients' high day-60 TCRbeta diversity was attributed to recipient cells surviving conditioning. A year post-transplant, T-cell counts and diversity derived mostly from newly produced T cells.

As it was prepared, the TCRbeta library received unique molecular identifiers. TCRdb itself ran the PCR reads through MiXCR, one entry per CDR3 protein. Among about 460,000 distinct CDR3 sequences, over 9.5% were seen once, and the ten largest hold 13% to 15%. The CDR3 totals 15 residues. The germline V gene has CDR1 SGHVS and CDR2 FQNEAQ. J lost 0 bases, V lost 3 bases, and 0 bases had no gene match. This clonotype has just a few counts. Its antigen is currently unknown. This clonotype was obtained from a female patient aged 2-10 years who had a stem cell transplant for aplastic anemia, so the T cells may come from the graft donor. This chain connects TRBV7-8 to TRBJ2-5; 11 positions match TRBD2. The sample was PBMCs, mostly from graft donor cells, taken 180 days after TCRalphabeta/CD19-depleted stem cell transplant. The CDR3 DNA is TGTGCCAGCAGCTTTAGCGGGAGGGACCAAGAGACCCAGTACTTC. Protein: CASSFSGRDQETQYF.